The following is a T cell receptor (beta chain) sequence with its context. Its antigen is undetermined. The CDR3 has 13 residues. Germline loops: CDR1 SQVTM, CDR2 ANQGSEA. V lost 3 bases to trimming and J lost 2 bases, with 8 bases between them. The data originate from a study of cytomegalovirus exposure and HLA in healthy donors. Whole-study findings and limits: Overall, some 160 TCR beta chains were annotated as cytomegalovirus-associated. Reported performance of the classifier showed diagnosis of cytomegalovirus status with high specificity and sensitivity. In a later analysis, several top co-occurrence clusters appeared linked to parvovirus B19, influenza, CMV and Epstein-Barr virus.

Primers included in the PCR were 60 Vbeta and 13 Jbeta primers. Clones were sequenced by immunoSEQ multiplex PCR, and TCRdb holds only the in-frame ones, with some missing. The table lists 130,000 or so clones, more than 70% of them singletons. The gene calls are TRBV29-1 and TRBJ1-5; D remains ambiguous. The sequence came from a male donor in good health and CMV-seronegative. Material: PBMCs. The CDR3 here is CSVDAGGNQPQHF. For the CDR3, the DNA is TGCAGCGTTGACGCCGGGGGCAATCAGCCCCAGCATTTT.